This note documents a single T cell receptor (beta chain) sequence. The clone's antigen remains unknown. Base-call qualities are not available, and no considerably larger clone is one nucleotide away. These data belong to a study of cytomegalovirus exposure and HLA in healthy donors listed by TCRdb under 2017. Regarding the complete study: According to a later analysis, the 110 or so validation repertoires were produced on the same platform as the 600 to 850 repertoires of the first cohort. To predict cytomegalovirus infection status, the study combined high-throughput TCR immunosequencing, statistical association of individual TCRs with disease status, and machine learning. A separate validation cohort of approximately 130 different subjects was used in addition to the 666-subject first cohort. The study was designed to test whether signatures of past pathogen exposure could be identified by cataloging public T cell receptors. Points the paper makes about the study in general: In vitro tests confirmed that a few of the cytomegalovirus-associated TCR beta chains recognize cytomegalovirus antigens. A total of about 180 TCR beta chains were listed by the study as associated with cytomegalovirus. The authors suggested that the approach could potentially be extended to other disease states and immunological phenotypes. Subsequent analysis determined that TCRs grouped into clusters in the first cohort also showed a tendency toward co-occurrence across the 120 or so validation repertoires, and 90% to 95% of cluster scores exceeded 0. The classifier was reported to diagnose cytomegalovirus status with high specificity and sensitivity in both the original and validation cohorts. Across donors, most TCR sequences were observed very rarely, whereas some public TCRs were present in many individuals. A later analysis had no HLA typing for the validation cohort, so co-occurrence there was scored across all 110 or so repertoires.

Library method: the immunoSEQ multiplex PCR assay. Per the source publication's procedure: A statistical classification framework was developed to diagnose cytomegalovirus status using the catalog of TCR beta chain sequences. Here the immuneACCESS table is served through TCRdb, limited to in-frame sequences with V and J called. Missing clones are a known gap in these copies; in checked studies unresolved V genes cover under half, and the rest lacks a known reason. D and trimming were read from the DNA, whereas the V and J calls and clone size are those reported in that table. In this sample the table shows fewer than 250,000 clones, over 75% of which occur a single time. The biggest ten clones account for approximately 2% of the sample. Taken from cysteine to phenylalanine, the CDR3 has 15 residues. Left in the record is the CDR3 DNA by itself, 45 bases read in frame from the first base. The germline V gene gives CDR1 as SGHVS and CDR2 as FNYEAQ. Ends trimmed: V by 4 bases, J by 5 bases; bases unmatched to a gene: 7.

Separate from the approximately 700-subject first cohort, the validation cohort of roughly 130 subjects was the group to which the donors belonged. The sequence came from a woman under 30 in good health and CMV-seropositive. Sequenced input: PBMCs. The V gene is TRBV7-6 and the J gene is TRBJ1-4, with 7 junctional bases fitting TRBD1. The DNA sequence follows: TGTGCCAGCAGCTCGCCGGGACAGCGAAATGAAAAACTGTTTTTT. Translation gives CASSSPGQRNEKLFF.